These 17 T cell receptor beta chains came from one sample sequenced in a study of molecular identifiers for immune sequencing clone quantification. TCRdb ran MiXCR on the PCR reads and lists one entry per CDR3 protein. The sample contains fewer than 350,000 distinct CDR3 sequences, under 25% of which appear only once. The material sequenced was naive CD8+ T cells from blood, with Jurkat cell RNA spiked in. Subset meaning: FACS-sorted CD8+CD4-CCR7+CD45RA+ naive T cells. All receptors derive from a human donor in good health. Some libraries in this study had Jurkat cell RNA spiked in.

The V gene is TRBV5-6, the J gene TRBJ2-7; the match to TRBD1 covers 8 bases. V lost 2 bases, J lost 1 base, and 5 bases stayed unmatched. Germline V gene data show CDR1 as SGHDT and CDR2 as YYEEEE. CDR3 length equals 15 residues. In nucleotides, the CDR3 is TGTGCCAGCAGCTTCGGGACAGGCCCTTCCTACGAGCAGTACTTC. The encoded protein is CASSFGTGPSYEQYF.

There are a few counts of this clonotype. This sequence joins TRBV11-2 and TRBJ2-1; D is ambiguous. V lost 5 bases, J lost 0 bases, and 11 bases lay in between. Looked up from germline, CDR1 is SGHAT and CDR2 is FQNNGV. The CDR3 length is 15 residues. The CDR3 is CASSRGPSSYNEQFF. CDR3 nucleotides: TGTGCCAGCAGCCGTGGACCCAGCTCCTACAATGAGCAGTTCTTC.

This clonotype was detected only a few times. The junction departs from germline at one end; a sequencing error may be responsible. The CDR3 loop is CASSLGVGGAGTDTQYF. DNA of the CDR3: TGTGCCAGCAGCTTGGGAGTAGGGGGAGCTGGCACAGATACGCAGTATTTT. The rearrangement joins TRBV5-3 to TRBJ2-3; possible D gene TRBD1, 6 bases. TRBV5-3 is placed among ORFs of uncertain function. The CDR3 contains 17 residues.

Of note for this clonotype: A much larger clone lies one base from this, so it may be a read error. The chain couples TRBV6-5 to TRBJ2-7; TRBD2 agrees at 11 bases. Germline V gene data show CDR1 as MNHEY and CDR2 as SVGAGI. CDR3 length: 16 residues. V was pared by 6 bases and J by 2 bases, with 9 bases of the junction left unmatched. As DNA, the CDR3 is TGTGCCAGCAGGGGACGTACTAGCGGGGGCCCCTACGAGCAGTACTTC. Protein: CASRGRTSGGPYEQYF.

This clonotype was seen a handful of times. The rearrangement uses TRBV6-5 and TRBJ2-1; TRBD2 might be the D (5 bases). The CDR3 runs to 15 residues. Trimming left V 0 bases short and J 4 bases short, with 10 bases between. Germline V gene lookup returns CDR1 MNHEY and CDR2 SVGAGI. CDR3 in amino acids: CASSYSGDPYNEQFF. CDR3 in DNA: TGTGCCAGCAGTTACTCGGGAGACCCATACAATGAGCAGTTCTTC.

Concerning this clonotype: The junction does not match germline at one end; this may be a read error. CDR3 coding DNA: TGCGCCGGCAGCCAAGGAATCGGGGGTCAGCCCCAGCATTTT. This gives the protein CAGSQGIGGQPQHF. The chain combines TRBV4-1 with TRBJ1-5; a weak D match, TRBD1 (5 bases). The CDR3 is made up of 14 amino acids. Germline V gene sequence: CDR1 MGHRA, CDR2 YSYEKL.

The chain employs TRBV7-3 and TRBJ1-1; 9 nucleotides align to TRBD1. This CDR3 is built from 14 residues. The J segment lost 4 bases and the V segment lost 3 bases, leaving 3 bases of the junction unmatched. Germline-derived CDR1 and CDR2 are SGHTA and FQGTGA. The CDR3 sequence: CASSFDRGFTEAFF. The CDR3 DNA reads as TGTGCCAGCAGCTTCGACAGGGGGTTCACTGAAGCTTTCTTT.

The table lists this clonotype with a count of one. Being one base from a much bigger clone, this may be a read error. J is TRBJ1-2 and V is TRBV28, with D tentatively TRBD1 (6 bases). This CDR3 is 17 amino acids long. Germline lookup yields CDR1 MDHEN and CDR2 SYDVKM. The V end was cut by 5 bases, the J end by 0 bases, with 19 bases between. CDR3 protein: CASSPGDNSSPNYGYTF. The DNA for the CDR3 is TGTGCCAGCAGTCCCGGGGACAACTCAAGTCCTAACTATGGCTACACCTTC.

In this sample, this clonotype turned up a few times. The chain is built from TRBV12-3 or TRBV12-4 and TRBJ2-6; TRBD1 might be the D (6 bases). V was shortened by 5 bases and J by 4 bases, with 12 bases between the two germline ends. The CDR3 has 15 residues. Here the CDR3 DNA reads TGTGCCAGCAGTGTAACAGGGTCCGGGGCCAACGTCCTGACTTTC. It yields the protein CASSVTGSGANVLTF.

This clonotype was recorded at least ten times. This rearrangement joins TRBV12-3 or TRBV12-4 to TRBJ2-3; D ambiguous. This CDR3 comprises 15 residues. V shed 4 bases and J shed 0 bases, with 11 bases lying between them. The CDR3 here is CASSSEISSTDTQYF. In DNA, the CDR3 is TGTGCCAGCAGTTCAGAAATATCTAGCACAGATACGCAGTATTTT.

On this clonotype: The germline gene is not matched at one end of the junction; a read error may be the cause. The chain is built from TRBV11-2 and TRBJ2-4; no definite D call. This CDR3 spans 14 amino acids. Germline V CDR1 and CDR2: SGHAT, FQNNGV. In DNA form, the CDR3 reads TGTGCCAGCAGCTTCACCGGTGCCAGAAACATTCAGTACTTC. Its translation is CASSFTGARNIQYF.

The chain uses TRBV5-4 and TRBJ2-2; TRBD2 matches 11 bases. In germline, CDR1 is SGHNT, CDR2 YYREEE (reference sequence). This CDR3 spans 16 amino acids. V shed 2 bases, J shed 6 bases, and the junction held 6 bases outside the gene matches. CDR3 in DNA: TGTGCCAGCAGCTTACTAGCGGGAGTACGGGCCGGGGAGCTGTTTTTT. Protein sequence: CASSLLAGVRAGELFF.

The J gene is TRBJ2-5, the V gene TRBV28; D is undetermined. The germline CDR1 and CDR2 sequences are MDHEN and SYDVKM. The V and J ends lost 5 bases and 5 bases respectively, with 15 bases between them. CDR3 length: 14 residues. In nucleotides, the CDR3 is TGTGCCAGCAGTAGAATAGAGGTGGTTGAGACCCAGTACTTC. Translating it yields CASSRIEVVETQYF.

This clonotype was recorded at least ten times. This chain connects TRBV4-1 to TRBJ2-7; D not resolved. This CDR3 region has 13 residues. V was shortened by 4 bases and J by 3 bases, with 10 bases between the two germline ends. The germline gives CDR1 MGHRA, CDR2 YSYEKL. The CDR3 region is CASSRGPDYEQYF. In DNA, the CDR3 is TGCGCCAGCAGCCGCGGACCAGACTACGAGCAGTACTTC.

This chain joins TRBV12-3 or TRBV12-4 and TRBJ1-6, with TRBD1 as a possible D gene (5 bases). The V gene lost 1 base and the J gene lost 8 bases, with 9 bases spanning the gap. The CDR3 contains 14 residues. The CDR3 loop is CASSLGGGYSPLHF. In nucleotides, the CDR3 is TGTGCCAGCAGTTTAGGGGGGGGGTATTCACCCCTCCACTTT.

This clonotype was seen more than once but under ten times. The J gene is TRBJ2-1, the V gene TRBV4-1; D gene ambiguous. The germline V and J ends were trimmed by 4 bases and 0 bases, with 7 bases remaining between them. Germline V gene lookup returns CDR1 MGHRA and CDR2 YSYEKL. This CDR3 is built from 14 residues. CDR3 loop: CASSPVNSYNEQFF. DNA of the CDR3: TGCGCCAGCAGCCCGGTGAACTCCTACAATGAGCAGTTCTTC.

This clonotype occurred a few times. CDR3 protein: CASSPNVVVYEQYF. CDR3 in DNA: TGTGCCAGCAGCCCCAATGTAGTTGTCTACGAGCAGTACTTC. This chain uses TRBV7-8 with TRBJ2-7, with D uncertain. Germline CDR1 SGHVS, CDR2 FQNEAQ. This CDR3 comprises 14 residues. V lost 5 bases to trimming and J lost 3 bases, with 14 bases between them.